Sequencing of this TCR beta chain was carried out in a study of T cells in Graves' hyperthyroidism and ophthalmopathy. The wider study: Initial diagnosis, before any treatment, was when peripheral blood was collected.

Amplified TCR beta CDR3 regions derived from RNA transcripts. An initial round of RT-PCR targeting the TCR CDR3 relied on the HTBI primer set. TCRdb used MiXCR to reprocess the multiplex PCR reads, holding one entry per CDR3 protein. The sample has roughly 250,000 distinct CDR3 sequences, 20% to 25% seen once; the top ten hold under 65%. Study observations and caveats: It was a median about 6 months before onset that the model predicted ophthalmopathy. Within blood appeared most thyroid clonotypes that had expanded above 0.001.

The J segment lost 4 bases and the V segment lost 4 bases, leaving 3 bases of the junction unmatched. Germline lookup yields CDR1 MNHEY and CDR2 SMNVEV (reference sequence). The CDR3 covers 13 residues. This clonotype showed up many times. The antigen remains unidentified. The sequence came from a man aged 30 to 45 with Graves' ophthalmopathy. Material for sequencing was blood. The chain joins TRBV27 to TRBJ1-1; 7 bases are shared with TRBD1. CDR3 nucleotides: TGTGCCAGCAGTTCGAACAGGGGCACTGAAGCTTTCTTT. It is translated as CASSSNRGTEAFF.